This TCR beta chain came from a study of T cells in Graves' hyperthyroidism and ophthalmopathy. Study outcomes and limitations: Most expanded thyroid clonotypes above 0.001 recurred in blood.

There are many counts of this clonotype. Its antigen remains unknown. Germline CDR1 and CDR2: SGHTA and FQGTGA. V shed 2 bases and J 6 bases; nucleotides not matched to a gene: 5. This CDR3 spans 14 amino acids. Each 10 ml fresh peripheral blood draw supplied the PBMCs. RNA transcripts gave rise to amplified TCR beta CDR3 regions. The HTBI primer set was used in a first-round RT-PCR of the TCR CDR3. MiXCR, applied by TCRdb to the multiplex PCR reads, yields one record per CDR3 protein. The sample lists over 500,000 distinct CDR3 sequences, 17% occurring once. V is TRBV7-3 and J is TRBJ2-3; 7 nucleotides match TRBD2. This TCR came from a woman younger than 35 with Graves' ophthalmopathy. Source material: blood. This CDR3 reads CASSLPGLDDTQYF. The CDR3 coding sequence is TGTGCCAGCAGCTTACCCGGACTAGACGATACGCAGTATTTT. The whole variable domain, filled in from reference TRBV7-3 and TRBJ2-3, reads GAGVSQTPSNKVTEKGKYVELRCDPISGHTALYWYRQSLGQGPEFLIYFQGTGAADDSGLPNDRFFAVRPEGSVSTLKIQRTERGDSAVYLCASSLPGLDDTQYFGPGTRLTVL.